These T cell receptor beta chains were read from a single sample in a study of human T cells and chemical hapten exposure. MiXCR, applied by TCRdb to the RACE reads, yields one record per CDR3 protein. The data show 95,000 to 150,000 distinct CDR3 sequences, with around an eighth seen just once and about 3% held by the top ten. Material: whole blood, obtained in connection with sensitization to the hapten diphenylcyclopropenone (DPC). Every receptor here comes from a woman younger than 35 with alopecia areata. Some clones in this sample may be carry-over from other donors' samples. Each CDR3 is given with its conserved first and last residue. Fields, in order: J gene, V gene, D gene, clone size, CDR3 protein, CDR3 DNA. A D gene is named only where the DNA matches it firmly. Expanded clones get a size class; other rows say once, few or many, or leave the size out.

J: TRBJ2-7; V: TRBV5-1; D: -; size: -; CDR3: CASSLLEVPYEQYF; DNA: TGCGCCAGCAGCTTACTGGAAGTACCCTACGAGCAGTACTTC
J: TRBJ1-4; V: TRBV18; D: -; size: many; CDR3: CASSPGHNEKLFF; DNA: TGTGCCAGCTCCCCGGGACATAATGAAAAACTGTTTTTT
J: TRBJ2-1; V: TRBV7-3; D: -; size: few; CDR3: CASSRGRGDSYNEQFF; DNA: TGTGCCAGCAGCCGGGGAAGGGGGGACTCCTACAATGAGCAGTTCTTC
J: TRBJ1-2; V: TRBV18; D: -; size: many; CDR3: CASSPQGKINSLIHGYTF; DNA: TGTGCCAGCTCACCACAGGGCAAGATCAATTCTTTAATCCATGGCTACACCTTC
J: TRBJ2-7; V: TRBV6-6; D: -; size: few; CDR3: CASSYRGHFEQYF; DNA: TGTGCCAGCAGTTACAGGGGCCATTTCGAGCAGTACTTC
J: TRBJ1-6; V: TRBV3-1; D: -; size: -; CDR3: CASSQGSPAPLHF; DNA: TGTGCCAGCAGCCAAGGATCCCCGGCCCCCCTCCACTTT
J: TRBJ1-1; V: TRBV16; D: -; size: many; CDR3: CASSKLASRETEAFF; DNA: TGTGCCAGCAGCAAGCTGGCCTCCCGAGAAACTGAAGCTTTCTTT
J: TRBJ2-1; V: TRBV24-1; D: -; size: few; CDR3: CATSGQYNEQFF; DNA: TGTGCCACCAGTGGCCAGTACAATGAGCAGTTCTTC
J: TRBJ1-6; V: TRBV12-3/TRBV12-4; D: TRBD1; size: once; CDR3: CASSRTGPDSPLHF; DNA: TGTGCCAGCAGTCGGACAGGGCCTGATTCACCCCTCCACTTT
J: TRBJ1-5; V: TRBV6-6; D: -; size: -; CDR3: CASSYSTGNQPQHF; DNA: TGTGCCAGCAGTTACTCGACCGGTAATCAGCCCCAGCATTTT
J: TRBJ2-1; V: TRBV2; D: -; size: -; CDR3: CASAAYNEQFF; DNA: TGTGCCAGTGCAGCGTACAATGAGCAGTTCTTC
J: TRBJ1-1; V: TRBV10-3; D: TRBD1; size: many; CDR3: CATRPGQLNTEAFF; DNA: TGTGCCACCAGGCCGGGACAGCTGAACACTGAAGCTTTCTTT
J: TRBJ1-5; V: TRBV20-1; D: TRBD1; size: -; CDR3: CSAIQGRNQPQHF; DNA: TGCAGTGCTATACAGGGGAGGAACCAGCCCCAGCATTTT
J: TRBJ2-7; V: TRBV20-1; D: -; size: many; CDR3: CSARDRAGYSYEQYF; DNA: TGCAGTGCTAGAGATAGGGCAGGGTATAGCTACGAGCAGTACTTC
J: TRBJ2-4; V: TRBV28; D: -; size: -; CDR3: CASTPGADAIQYF; DNA: TGTGCCAGCACCCCCGGGGCAGACGCCATTCAGTACTTC
J: TRBJ1-2; V: TRBV2; D: TRBD1; size: few; CDR3: CASSEGRGTGGRRDNGYTF; DNA: TGTGCCAGCAGTGAAGGCAGGGGGACAGGGGGCCGCCGTGACAATGGCTACACCTTC
J: TRBJ2-1; V: TRBV7-9; D: TRBD2; size: many; CDR3: CASSFGGGAYNEQFF; DNA: TGTGCCAGCAGCTTCGGCGGGGGGGCCTACAATGAGCAGTTCTTC
J: TRBJ1-6; V: TRBV27; D: TRBD1; size: few; CDR3: CASSLARLRQGKISPLHF; DNA: TGTGCCAGCAGTTTAGCGCGGCTTAGACAGGGAAAAATTTCACCCCTCCACTTT
J: TRBJ1-5; V: TRBV19; D: TRBD1; size: -; CDR3: CASSSEQGTIPQHF; DNA: TGTGCCAGTAGTTCGGAACAGGGGACGATTCCCCAGCATTTT
J: TRBJ1-2; V: TRBV6-6; D: -; size: few; CDR3: CASSYSQDIYGYTF; DNA: TGTGCCAGCAGTTATTCCCAAGACATCTATGGCTACACCTTC
J: TRBJ1-2; V: TRBV27; D: TRBD1; size: -; CDR3: CASSSPRTGLFF; DNA: TGTGCCAGCAGTTCACCCCGGACAGGCCTATTCTTC
J: TRBJ2-3; V: TRBV6-2/TRBV6-3; D: TRBD2; size: -; CDR3: CASRRTSGGTDTQYF; DNA: TGTGCCAGCAGAAGGACTAGCGGGGGCACAGATACGCAGTATTTT